Below are 20 T cell receptor beta chains sequenced from a single sample in a study of cytomegalovirus exposure and HLA in healthy donors. PCR primers comprised 60 Vbeta and 13 Jbeta primers. The protocol was immunoSEQ multiplex PCR, while the TCRdb copy is restricted to in-frame clones and leaves out a portion. The sample lists some 76,000 clones, about four fifths occurring once. The specimen was PBMCs. These receptors came from a male donor in good health and CMV-seropositive.

This clone was seen only a few times. The CDR3 region has the DNA TGTGCCAGCAGCCCCGACAGCTACAATGAGCAGTTCTTC. This gives the protein CASSPDSYNEQFF. The chain carries TRBV27 and TRBJ2-1; TRBD1 is a possible D gene (5 bases). The V and J ends lost 6 bases and 3 bases respectively, with 9 bases between them. This CDR3 has 13 residues. Per the germline V gene, CDR1 is MNHEY and CDR2 is SMNVEV (reference sequence).

The chain is built from TRBV27 and TRBJ1-2; TRBD1 agrees at 8 bases. The V gene end was trimmed by 6 bases and the J gene end by 7 bases; junction bases not matched to a gene: 10. The germline V gene encodes CDR1 MNHEY and CDR2 SMNVEV (reference sequence). The CDR3 length is 14 residues. This chain's CDR3 is CASSPGQGTSGYTF. CDR3 in DNA: TGTGCCAGCAGCCCAGGACAGGGAACGTCTGGCTACACCTTC.

This clone was counted only a few times. The chain uses TRBV18 and TRBJ2-1; TRBD2 matches at 7 bases. This CDR3 region has 15 residues. CDR1 KGHSH and CDR2 LQKENI come from the germline V gene. Unmatched junction bases numbered 4, after V lost 3 bases and J lost 2 bases. CDR3 coding DNA: TGTGCCAGCTCACCGGGGGAGGGCACCTACAATGAGCAGTTCTTC. This sequence encodes CASSPGEGTYNEQFF.

This sequence joins TRBV27 and TRBJ1-5, with D maybe TRBD1 (6 bases). The CDR3 contains 15 residues. V was pared by 4 bases and J by 1 base, with 11 bases between. Germline assignment: CDR1 MNHEY and CDR2 SMNVEV (reference sequence). The CDR3: CASSWGRGSNQPQHF. CDR3 coding DNA: TGTGCCAGCAGTTGGGGCAGGGGCAGCAATCAGCCCCAGCATTTT.

This clone was seen only a few times. The chain carries TRBV27 and TRBJ1-6; D is ambiguous. The germline gives CDR1 MNHEY, CDR2 SMNVEV (reference sequence). The V and J ends lost 3 bases and 6 bases respectively, with 12 bases between them. The CDR3 length is 15 residues. CDR3 sequence: CASSFSSLGNSPLHF. In DNA form, the CDR3 reads TGTGCCAGCAGTTTTTCGTCTCTCGGTAATTCACCCCTCCACTTT.

There are a few counts of this clone. J is TRBJ2-6 and V is TRBV5-1; possibly TRBD2 for D (5 bases). Germline assignment: CDR1 SGHRS and CDR2 YFSETQ. The CDR3 runs 19 residues. V dropped 3 bases and J dropped 3 bases, with 22 bases sitting between them. The CDR3 here is CASSSPFPGVLGGANVLTF. As DNA, the CDR3 is TGCGCCAGCAGCTCACCCTTCCCCGGGGTTCTCGGTGGGGCCAACGTCCTGACTTTC.

CDR3 sequence reads: CASSWTGRDNSPLHF. CDR3 coding DNA: TGTGCCAGCAGCTGGACAGGCCGGGATAATTCACCCCTCCACTTT. This chain links TRBV6-5 with TRBJ1-6; TRBD1 aligns across 7 bases. The CDR3 contains 15 residues. V was clipped by 6 bases and J by 5 bases; unmatched bases: 7. In germline, CDR1 is MNHEY, CDR2 SVGAGI.

The J gene is TRBJ2-1, the V gene TRBV7-9, with D tentatively TRBD1 (6 bases). CDR3 length: 15 amino acids. Germline lookup yields CDR1 SEHNR and CDR2 FQNEAQ (reference sequence). V was shortened by 1 base and J by 2 bases, with 9 bases between the two germline ends. Written as DNA, the CDR3 is TGTGCCAGCAGCTTAGATCGGACAGCCTACAATGAGCAGTTCTTC. Protein sequence: CASSLDRTAYNEQFF.

This clone was seen a single time. The CDR3 here is CSVVPGPDTEAFF. The CDR3 DNA is TGCAGCGTCGTCCCAGGTCCGGACACTGAAGCTTTCTTT. The rearrangement joins TRBV29-1 to TRBJ1-1; no definite D call. From germline, CDR1 is SQVTM and CDR2 ANQGSEA. The CDR3 is 13 residues long. The V gene lost 6 bases and the J gene lost 3 bases, with 14 bases spanning the gap.

This chain's CDR3 is CASSGGTRGTGELFF. Here the CDR3 DNA reads TGCGCCAGCAGTGGCGGGACTAGAGGAACCGGGGAGCTGTTTTTT. The J gene is TRBJ2-2, the V gene TRBV23-1; 8 nucleotides align to TRBD2. TRBV23-1 is an ORF, and what it does is uncertain. The CDR3 spans 15 residues. J was trimmed by 5 bases and V by 5 bases; bases with no gene match: 7.

This chain connects TRBV7-2 to TRBJ2-1; D remains unclear. V dropped 7 bases and J dropped 7 bases, with 20 bases sitting between them. The CDR3 contains 15 residues. Germline V gives CDR1 SGHTA, CDR2 FQGNSA. The CDR3 is CASKRSGGFGNEQFF. The CDR3 DNA follows: TGTGCCAGCAAGCGCTCCGGCGGTTTTGGGAATGAGCAGTTCTTC.

V is TRBV25-1 and J is TRBJ2-5; D might be TRBD2 (6 bases). The end of the DNA fits TRBJ2-7 better, so the J call may be wrong. This CDR3 spans 12 amino acids. The germline V gene encodes CDR1 MGHDK and CDR2 SYGVNS. CDR3 DNA sequence: TGTGCCAGCAGTCGGGGGTCCTACGAGCAGTACTTC. Translated: CASSRGSYEQYF.

This chain uses TRBV7-9 with TRBJ1-6; no firm D call. This CDR3 has 14 amino acids. V was cut by 1 base and J by 4 bases, with 5 bases left in between. Looked up from germline, CDR1 is SEHNR and CDR2 is FQNEAQ (reference sequence). The CDR3 DNA reads TGTGCCAGCAGCTTAGAACAGTATAATTCACCCCTCCACTTT. It codes for CASSLEQYNSPLHF.

The V and J genes are TRBV11-2 and TRBJ2-7; 10 bases match TRBD2. This CDR3 contains 14 residues. Looked up from germline, CDR1 is SGHAT and CDR2 is FQNNGV. After removal of 4 bases from V and 7 bases from J, the junction contained 7 bases not matched to a gene. The CDR3, as DNA: TGTGCCAGCAGCTCCAAGGGACTAGCGCATGAGCAGTACTTC. Protein sequence: CASSSKGLAHEQYF.

This chain joins TRBV9 and TRBJ2-1, with a tentative D call TRBD1 (5 bases). The CDR3 runs 19 residues. Germline-derived CDR1 and CDR2 are SGDLS and YYNGEE. Trimming shortened V by 0 bases and J by 0 bases, and 19 bases separated the two germline ends. CDR3 amino acids: CASSVEVGAGMSSYNEQFF. DNA of the CDR3: TGTGCCAGCAGCGTAGAGGTTGGGGCAGGGATGAGCTCCTACAATGAGCAGTTCTTC.

V is TRBV6-5 and J is TRBJ2-5; 14 nucleotides agree with TRBD2. CDR3 size: 15 residues. J was trimmed by 5 bases and V by 2 bases; bases with no gene match: 1. Per germline, CDR1 MNHEY and CDR2 SVGAGI. This CDR3 is CASSYGLAGGETQYF. The CDR3 coding sequence is TGTGCCAGCAGTTACGGACTAGCGGGGGGTGAGACCCAGTACTTC.

The V and J genes are TRBV10-1 and TRBJ2-7; TRBD2 agrees at 7 bases. V lost 10 bases and J lost 4; bases outside the gene matches: 25. Germline CDR1 is WNHNN and CDR2 is SYGVQD (reference sequence). CDR3 length: 18 amino acids. The CDR3 loop is CAISNVPLAALDKYEQYF. The DNA of the CDR3 is TGCGCCATCTCTAATGTCCCTCTAGCGGCGCTTGACAAATACGAGCAGTACTTC.

This clone was recorded only once. J is TRBJ1-3 and V is TRBV19; 7 nucleotides align to TRBD1. Per the germline V gene, CDR1 is LNHDA and CDR2 is SQIVND (reference sequence). The CDR3 is made up of 15 amino acids. V lost 3 bases, J lost 0 bases, and 2 bases stayed unmatched. CDR3 in amino acids: CASSITGASGNTIYF. CDR3 in DNA: TGTGCCAGTAGTATTACAGGGGCCTCTGGAAACACCATATATTTT.

This clone was observed a handful of times. This chain links TRBV7-2 with TRBJ2-7, with 7 bases fitting TRBD2. The V gene's germline CDR1 is SGHTA and CDR2 FQGNSA. J was trimmed by 2 bases and V by 5 bases; bases with no gene match: 9. The CDR3 is 15 residues long. This CDR3 is CASSPQAGLPYEQYF. The CDR3 DNA follows: TGTGCCAGCAGCCCCCAAGCGGGGCTCCCCTACGAGCAGTACTTC.

The chain employs TRBV10-1 and TRBJ2-5; TRBD1 might be the D (6 bases). Germline V gene sequence: CDR1 WNHNN, CDR2 SYGVQD (reference sequence). This CDR3 contains 12 residues. The V and J ends lost 5 bases and 2 bases respectively, with 6 bases between them. CDR3 DNA: TGCGCCAGCAGTAGGGGGCAAGAGACCCAGTACTTC. Protein sequence: CASSRGQETQYF.